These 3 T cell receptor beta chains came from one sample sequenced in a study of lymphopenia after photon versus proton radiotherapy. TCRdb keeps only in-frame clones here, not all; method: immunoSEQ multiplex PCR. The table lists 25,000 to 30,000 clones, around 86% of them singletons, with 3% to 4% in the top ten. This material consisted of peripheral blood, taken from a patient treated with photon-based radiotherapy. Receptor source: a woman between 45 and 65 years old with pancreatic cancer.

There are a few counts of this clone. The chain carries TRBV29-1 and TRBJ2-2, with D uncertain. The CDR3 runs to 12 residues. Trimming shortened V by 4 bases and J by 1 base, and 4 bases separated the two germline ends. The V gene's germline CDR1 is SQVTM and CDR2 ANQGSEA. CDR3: CSVGQNTGELFF. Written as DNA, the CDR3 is TGCAGCGTTGGGCAGAACACCGGGGAGCTGTTTTTT.

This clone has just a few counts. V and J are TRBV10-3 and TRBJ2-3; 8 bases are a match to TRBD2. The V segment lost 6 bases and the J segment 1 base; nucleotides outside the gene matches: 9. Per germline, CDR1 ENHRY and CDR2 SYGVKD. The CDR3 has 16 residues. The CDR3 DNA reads TGTGCCATCAGGTCCCCGGGGGGGGTAGGCACAGATACGCAGTATTTT. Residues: CAIRSPGGVGTDTQYF.

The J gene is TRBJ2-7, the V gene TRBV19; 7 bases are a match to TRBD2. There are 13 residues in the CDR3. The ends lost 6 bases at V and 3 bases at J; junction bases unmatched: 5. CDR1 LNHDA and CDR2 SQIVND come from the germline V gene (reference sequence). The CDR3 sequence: CASSITGGYEQYF. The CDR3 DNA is TGTGCCAGTAGCATAACGGGAGGCTACGAGCAGTACTTC.